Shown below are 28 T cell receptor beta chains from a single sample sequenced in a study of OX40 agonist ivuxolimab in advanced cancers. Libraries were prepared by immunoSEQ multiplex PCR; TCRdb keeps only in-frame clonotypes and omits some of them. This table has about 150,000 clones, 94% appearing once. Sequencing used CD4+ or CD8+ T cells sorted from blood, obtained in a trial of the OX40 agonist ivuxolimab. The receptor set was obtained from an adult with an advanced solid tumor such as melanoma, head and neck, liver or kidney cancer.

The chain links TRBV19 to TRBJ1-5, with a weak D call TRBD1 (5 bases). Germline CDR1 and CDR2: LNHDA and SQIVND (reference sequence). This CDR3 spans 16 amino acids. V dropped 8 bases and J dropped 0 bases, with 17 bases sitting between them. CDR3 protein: CASRGPGGGSNQPQHF. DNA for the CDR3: TGTGCCAGTCGCGGCCCCGGGGGAGGTAGCAATCAGCCCCAGCATTTT.

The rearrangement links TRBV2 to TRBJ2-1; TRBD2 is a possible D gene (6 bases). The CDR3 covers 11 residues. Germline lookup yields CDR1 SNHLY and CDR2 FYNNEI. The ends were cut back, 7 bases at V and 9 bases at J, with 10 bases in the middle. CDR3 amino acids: CASTGEVEQFF. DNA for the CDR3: TGTGCCAGCACGGGGGAGGTTGAGCAGTTCTTC.

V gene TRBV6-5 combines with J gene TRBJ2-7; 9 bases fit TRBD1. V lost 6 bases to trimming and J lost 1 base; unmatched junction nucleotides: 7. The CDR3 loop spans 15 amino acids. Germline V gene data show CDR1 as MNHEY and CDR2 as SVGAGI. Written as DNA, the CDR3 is TGTGCCAGCAGGCCCCCGGGACAGGGTTCCTACGAGCAGTACTTC. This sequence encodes CASRPPGQGSYEQYF.

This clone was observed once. The CDR3 sequence: CASRLPGQGTYNEQFF. The CDR3 DNA reads TGTGCCAGTAGGCTGCCGGGACAGGGTACCTACAATGAGCAGTTCTTC. V gene TRBV19 combines with J gene TRBJ2-1, with 9 bases fitting TRBD1. CDR1 is LNHDA, CDR2 SQIVND, per germline (reference sequence). V gave up 6 bases and J gave up 2 bases; unmatched junction bases: 8. The CDR3 extends over 16 amino acids.

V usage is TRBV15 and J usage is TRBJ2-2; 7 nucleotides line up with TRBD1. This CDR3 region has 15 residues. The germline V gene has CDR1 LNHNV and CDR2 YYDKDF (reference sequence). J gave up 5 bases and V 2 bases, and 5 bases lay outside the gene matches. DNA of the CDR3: TGTGCCACCAGCAGACCAGCGGACAGGACCGGGGAGCTGTTTTTT. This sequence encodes CATSRPADRTGELFF. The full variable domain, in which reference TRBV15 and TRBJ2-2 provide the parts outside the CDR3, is DAMVIQNPRYQVTQFGKPVTLSCSQTLNHNVMYWYQQKSSQAPKLLFHYYDKDFNNEADTPDNFQSRRPNTSFCFLDIRSPGLGDTAMYLCATSRPADRTGELFFGEGSRLTVL.

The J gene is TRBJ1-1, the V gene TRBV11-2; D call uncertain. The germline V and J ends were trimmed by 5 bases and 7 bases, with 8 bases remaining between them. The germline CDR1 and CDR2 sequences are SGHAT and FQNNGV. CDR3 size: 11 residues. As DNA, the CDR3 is TGTGCCAGCAGCCCTCAGATTGAAGCTTTCTTT. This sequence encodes CASSPQIEAFF.

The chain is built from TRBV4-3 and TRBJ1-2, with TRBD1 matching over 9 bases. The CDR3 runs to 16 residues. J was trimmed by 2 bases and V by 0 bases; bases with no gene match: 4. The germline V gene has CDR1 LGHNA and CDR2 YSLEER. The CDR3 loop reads CASSQDPGQGNYGYTF. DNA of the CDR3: TGCGCCAGCAGCCAAGACCCTGGACAGGGGAACTATGGCTACACCTTC.

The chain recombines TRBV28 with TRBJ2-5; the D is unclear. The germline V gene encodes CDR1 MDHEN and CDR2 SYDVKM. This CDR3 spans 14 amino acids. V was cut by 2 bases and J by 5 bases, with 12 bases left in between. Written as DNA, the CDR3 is TGTGCCAGCAGTTTAGGCGGAAAAGGGGAGACCCAGTACTTC. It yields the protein CASSLGGKGETQYF.

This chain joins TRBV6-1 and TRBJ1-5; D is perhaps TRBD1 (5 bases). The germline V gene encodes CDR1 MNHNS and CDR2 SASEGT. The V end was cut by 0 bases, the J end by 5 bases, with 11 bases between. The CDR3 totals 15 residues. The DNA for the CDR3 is TGTGCCAGCAGTGAAGCGACGGACAACCATCAGCCCCAGCATTTT. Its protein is CASSEATDNHQPQHF.

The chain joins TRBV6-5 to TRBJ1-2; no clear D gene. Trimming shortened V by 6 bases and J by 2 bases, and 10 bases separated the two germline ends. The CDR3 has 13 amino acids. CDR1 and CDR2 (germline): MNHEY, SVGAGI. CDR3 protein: CASRASGNYGYTF. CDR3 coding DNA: TGTGCCAGCAGGGCCTCGGGGAACTATGGCTACACCTTC.

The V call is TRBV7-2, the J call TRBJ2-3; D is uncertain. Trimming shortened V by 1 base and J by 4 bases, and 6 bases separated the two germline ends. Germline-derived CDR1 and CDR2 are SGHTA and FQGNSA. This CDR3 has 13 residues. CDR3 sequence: CASSLGWADTQYF. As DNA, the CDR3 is TGTGCCAGCAGCTTAGGGTGGGCAGATACGCAGTATTTT.

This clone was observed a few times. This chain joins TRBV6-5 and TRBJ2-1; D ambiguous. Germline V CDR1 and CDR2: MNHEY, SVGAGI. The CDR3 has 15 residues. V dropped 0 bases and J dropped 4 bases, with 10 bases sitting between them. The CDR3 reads CASSYSGLGYNEQFF. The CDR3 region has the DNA TGTGCCAGCAGTTACTCGGGGTTGGGGTACAATGAGCAGTTCTTC.

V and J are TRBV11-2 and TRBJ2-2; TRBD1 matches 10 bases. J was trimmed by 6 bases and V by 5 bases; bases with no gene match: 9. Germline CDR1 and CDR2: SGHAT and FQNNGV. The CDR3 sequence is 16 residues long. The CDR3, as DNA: TGTGCCAGCAGCCCGAGGACAGGGGGAGGTCCCGGGGAGCTGTTTTTT. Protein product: CASSPRTGGGPGELFF.

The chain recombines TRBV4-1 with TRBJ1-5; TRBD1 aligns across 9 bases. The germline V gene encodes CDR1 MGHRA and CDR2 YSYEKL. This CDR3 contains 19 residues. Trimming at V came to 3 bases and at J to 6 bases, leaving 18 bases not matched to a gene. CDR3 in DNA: TGCGCCAGCAGCCACAAACCTTGGCCTGTTGGACAGGGGTTTCAGCCCCAGCATTTT. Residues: CASSHKPWPVGQGFQPQHF.

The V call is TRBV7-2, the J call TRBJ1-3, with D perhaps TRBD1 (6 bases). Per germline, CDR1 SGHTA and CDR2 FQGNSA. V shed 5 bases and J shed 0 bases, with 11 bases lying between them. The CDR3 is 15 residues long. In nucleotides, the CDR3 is TGTGCCAGCAGCCCTCAGGGGCCCTCTGGAAACACCATATATTTT. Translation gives CASSPQGPSGNTIYF. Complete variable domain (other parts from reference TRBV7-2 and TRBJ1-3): GAGVSQSPSNKVTEKGKDVELRCDPISGHTALYWYRQSLGQGLEFLIYFQGNSAPDKSGLPSDRFSAERTGGSVSTLTIQRTQQEDSAVYLCASSPQGPSGNTIYFGEGSWLTVV.

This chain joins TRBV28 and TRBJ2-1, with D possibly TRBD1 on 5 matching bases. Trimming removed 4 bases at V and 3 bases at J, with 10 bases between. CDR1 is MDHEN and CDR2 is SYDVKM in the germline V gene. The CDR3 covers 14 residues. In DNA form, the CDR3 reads TGTGCCAGCAGTTGGGGCCAGGGCTACAATGAGCAGTTCTTC. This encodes CASSWGQGYNEQFF. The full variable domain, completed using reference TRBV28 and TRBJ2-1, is DVKVTQSSRYLVKRTGEKVFLECVQDMDHENMFWYRQDPGLGLRLIYFSYDVKMKEKGDIPEGYSVSREKKERFSLILESASTNQTSMYLCASSWGQGYNEQFFGPGTRLTVL.

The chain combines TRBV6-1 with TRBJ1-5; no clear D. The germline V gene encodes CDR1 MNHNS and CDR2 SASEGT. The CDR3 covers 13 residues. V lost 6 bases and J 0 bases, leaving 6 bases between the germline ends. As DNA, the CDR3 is TGTGCCAGCAGCCCTCTTAGCAATCAGCCCCAGCATTTT. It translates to CASSPLSNQPQHF.

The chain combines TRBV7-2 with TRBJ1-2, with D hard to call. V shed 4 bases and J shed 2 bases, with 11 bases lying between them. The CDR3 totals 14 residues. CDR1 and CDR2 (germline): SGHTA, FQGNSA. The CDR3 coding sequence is TGTGCCAGCAGCTCCGTTATGGGGAACTATGGCTACACCTTC. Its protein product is CASSSVMGNYGYTF.

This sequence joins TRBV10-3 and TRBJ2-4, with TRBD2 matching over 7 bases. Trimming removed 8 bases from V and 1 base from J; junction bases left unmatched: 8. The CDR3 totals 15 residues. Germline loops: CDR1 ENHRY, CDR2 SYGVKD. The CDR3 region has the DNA TGTGCCATCGGGAGGGAGGGGACGGCCAAAAACATTCAGTACTTC. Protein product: CAIGREGTAKNIQYF.

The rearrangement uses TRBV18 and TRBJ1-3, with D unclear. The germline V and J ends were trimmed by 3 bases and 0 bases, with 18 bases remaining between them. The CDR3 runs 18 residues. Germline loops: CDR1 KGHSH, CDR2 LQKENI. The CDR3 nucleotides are TGTGCCAGCTCACCTTCGACTCAGGCTCCCCACTCTGGAAACACCATATATTTT. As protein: CASSPSTQAPHSGNTIYF.

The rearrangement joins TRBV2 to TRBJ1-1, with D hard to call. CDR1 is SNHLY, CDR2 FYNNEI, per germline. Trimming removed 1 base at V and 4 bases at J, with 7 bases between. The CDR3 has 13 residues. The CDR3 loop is CASSEGVSTEAFF. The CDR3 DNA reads TGTGCCAGCAGTGAAGGGGTGAGCACTGAAGCTTTCTTT. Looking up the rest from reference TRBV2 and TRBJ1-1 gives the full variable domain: EPEVTQTPSHQVTQMGQEVILRCVPISNHLYFYWYRQILGQKVEFLVSFYNNEISEKSEIFDDQFSVERPDGSNFTLKIRSTKLEDSAMYFCASSEGVSTEAFFGQGTRLTVV.

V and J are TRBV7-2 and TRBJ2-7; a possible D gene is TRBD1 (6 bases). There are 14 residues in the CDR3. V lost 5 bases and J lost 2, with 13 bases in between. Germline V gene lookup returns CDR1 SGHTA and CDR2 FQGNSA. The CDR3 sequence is CASSPGQSTYEQYF. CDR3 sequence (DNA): TGTGCCAGCAGCCCTGGACAGAGCACCTACGAGCAGTACTTC.

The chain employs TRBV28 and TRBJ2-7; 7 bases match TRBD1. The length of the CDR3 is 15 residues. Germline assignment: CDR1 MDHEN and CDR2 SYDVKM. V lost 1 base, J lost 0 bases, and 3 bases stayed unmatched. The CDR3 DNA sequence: TGTGCCAGCAGTTTATCCGACAGGGACTCCTACGAGCAGTACTTC. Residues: CASSLSDRDSYEQYF.

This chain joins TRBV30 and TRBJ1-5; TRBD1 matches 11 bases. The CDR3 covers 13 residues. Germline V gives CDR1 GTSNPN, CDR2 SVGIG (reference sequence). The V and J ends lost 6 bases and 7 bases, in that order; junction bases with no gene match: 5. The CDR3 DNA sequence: TGTGCCTGTGGGACAGGGGGAGGCCAGCCCCAGCATTTT. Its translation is CACGTGGGQPQHF. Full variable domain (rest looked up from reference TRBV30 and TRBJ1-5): SQTIHQWPATLVQPVGSPLSLECTVEGTSNPNLYWYRQAAGRGLQLLFYSVGIGQISSEVPQNLSASRPQDRQFILSSKKLLLSDSGFYLCACGTGGGQPQHFGDGTRLSIL.

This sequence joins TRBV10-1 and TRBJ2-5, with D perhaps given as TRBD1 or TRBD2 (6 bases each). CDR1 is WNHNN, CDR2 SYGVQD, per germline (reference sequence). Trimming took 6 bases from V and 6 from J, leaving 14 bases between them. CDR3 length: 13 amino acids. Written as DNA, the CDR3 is TGCGCCAGCAGCGAGGGGGGCATACAGACCCAGTACTTC. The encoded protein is CASSEGGIQTQYF.

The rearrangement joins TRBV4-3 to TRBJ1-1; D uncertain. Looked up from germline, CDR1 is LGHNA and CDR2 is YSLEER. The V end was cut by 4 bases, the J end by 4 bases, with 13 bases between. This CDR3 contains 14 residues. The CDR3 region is CASSPYPRGTEAFF. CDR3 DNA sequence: TGCGCCAGCAGCCCCTACCCGCGGGGCACTGAAGCTTTCTTT.

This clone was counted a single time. The CDR3 sequence is CAIQTGLDGYTF. In DNA form, the CDR3 reads TGTGCCATCCAGACAGGGTTGGATGGCTACACCTTC. The chain recombines TRBV10-3 with TRBJ1-2, with 7 bases identical to TRBD1. The V gene end was trimmed by 8 bases and the J gene end by 6 bases; junction bases not matched to a gene: 6. The length of the CDR3 is 12 residues. Germline V gene lookup returns CDR1 ENHRY and CDR2 SYGVKD.

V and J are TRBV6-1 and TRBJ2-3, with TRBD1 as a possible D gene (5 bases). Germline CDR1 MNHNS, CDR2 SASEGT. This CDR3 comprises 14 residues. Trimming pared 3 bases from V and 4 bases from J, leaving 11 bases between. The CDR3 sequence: CASSEGQGSDTQYF. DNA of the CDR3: TGTGCCAGCAGTGAGGGGCAGGGCTCAGATACGCAGTATTTT.